This TCR beta chain was captured by sequencing in a study of cytomegalovirus exposure and HLA in healthy donors. With 60 Vbeta and 13 Jbeta primers, the PCR was carried out. The assay was immunoSEQ multiplex PCR, and TCRdb's table has in-frame clones only and misses some. Its table lists 200,000 or so clones. Germline-derived CDR1 and CDR2 are SGHDN and FVKESK. This CDR3 is built from 16 residues. Trimming left V 0 bases short and J 3 bases short, with 15 bases between. Study-level findings and limits: The investigators catalogued some 150 TCR beta chains as cytomegalovirus-associated.

On this clone itself: Its specificity is unknown.

This chain joins TRBV14 and TRBJ2-7; D might be TRBD1 (7 bases). The receptor comes from a boy younger than 18 in good health and CMV-seronegative. The sequencing sample was made of PBMCs. CDR3 region: CASSQDSRGAIYEQYF. CDR3 in DNA: TGTGCCAGCAGCCAAGATTCCAGGGGGGCGATCTACGAGCAGTACTTC.